A single sample is the source of the 30 T cell receptor beta chains below, sequenced in a study of identical twins. One entry per CDR3 protein, called by TCRdb with MiXCR from the 5' RACE reads. Altogether about 570,000 distinct CDR3 sequences are present, 7.5% to 10% being singletons, with the ten largest covering 3%. These data also formed part of another study, on yellow fever vaccine responses in identical twins.

The sample consisted of PBMCs. These TCRs come from a woman between 18 and 30 years old in good health.

This clonotype was observed many times. V and J are TRBV10-2 and TRBJ2-5; 9 bases are shared with TRBD2. V trimming: 8 bases; J trimming: 5 bases; junction bases outside the gene matches: 12. From germline, CDR1 is WSHSY and CDR2 SAAADI. The CDR3 contains 15 residues. This CDR3 reads CASLKPAGGSETQYF. CDR3 bases: TGCGCCAGCTTGAAGCCAGCGGGAGGATCGGAGACCCAGTACTTC.

This clonotype was detected ten times or more. The V call is TRBV6-2 or TRBV6-3, the J call TRBJ1-5; possibly TRBD1 for D (5 bases). V was clipped by 2 bases and J by 10 bases, with 15 bases between them. The germline gives CDR1 MNHEY, CDR2 SVGEGT. The CDR3 loop spans 14 amino acids. CDR3 DNA: TGTGCCAGCAGTTACGACAGACCCACGATTCCCCAGCATTTT. Translating it yields CASSYDRPTIPQHF.

V and J are TRBV28 and TRBJ2-7; D unclear. Trimming left V 1 base short and J 7 bases short, with 8 bases between. This CDR3 spans 12 amino acids. Germline V gene data show CDR1 as MDHEN and CDR2 as SYDVKM. The CDR3 DNA reads TGTGCCAGCAGTTTATCATTCTGGGAGCAGTACTTC. This codes for CASSLSFWEQYF.

This clonotype appeared many times. The genes are TRBV20-1 and TRBJ2-5; the D is unclear. The CDR3 loop spans 9 amino acids. Germline-derived CDR1 and CDR2 are DFQATT and SNEGSKA (reference sequence). CDR3 sequence (DNA): TGCTGCACCCAAGAGACCCAGTACTTC. Translated, it gives CCTQETQYF.

The gene calls are TRBV5-1 and TRBJ2-1, with 10 positions matching TRBD1. Losses at the gene ends were 5 bases for V and 9 bases for J; bases not matched to a gene: 11. The CDR3 consists of 15 residues. Germline V gene sequence: CDR1 SGHRS, CDR2 YFSETQ. CDR3 region: CASRRGTGEGSEQFF. The CDR3 DNA reads TGCGCCAGCAGACGGGGGACAGGGGAAGGCAGTGAGCAGTTCTTC.

At least ten counts were recorded for this clonotype. This sequence joins TRBV3-1 and TRBJ2-1; possible D gene TRBD2, 6 bases. The CDR3 totals 14 residues. V was shortened by 3 bases and J by 6 bases, with 12 bases between the two germline ends. The V gene's germline CDR1 is LGHDT and CDR2 YNNKEL (reference sequence). Here the CDR3 reads CASSHYAGGNEQFF. The CDR3 DNA follows: TGTGCCAGCAGCCATTATGCCGGGGGCAATGAGCAGTTCTTC.

The table lists this clonotype with a few counts. The V call is TRBV20-1, the J call TRBJ2-5, with TRBD2 matching over 9 bases. CDR1 and CDR2 (germline): DFQATT, SNEGSKA (reference sequence). The CDR3 sequence is 12 residues long. The CDR3: CSGGLAKETQYF. CDR3 DNA: TGCAGCGGGGGACTAGCCAAAGAGACCCAGTACTTC.

The chain employs TRBV5-1 and TRBJ2-7, with D possibly called TRBD1 or TRBD2 (6 bases each). Germline CDR1 and CDR2: SGHRS and YFSETQ. The CDR3 totals 16 residues. The V and J ends lost 4 bases and 2 bases respectively, with 19 bases between them. The CDR3 DNA follows: TGCGCCAGCAGCCCGCAAGGGGGGACCGCCGCCTACGAGCAGTACTTC. This encodes CASSPQGGTAAYEQYF.

In its sample, this clonotype was seen a few times. V and J are TRBV7-2 and TRBJ2-5; D is unresolved. The length of the CDR3 is 13 residues. With 1 base removed from V and 3 bases from J, the gap between germline ends came to 6 bases. CDR1 is SGHTA and CDR2 is FQGNSA in the germline V gene. CDR3 in amino acids: CASSLVPKETQYF. The CDR3 DNA reads TGTGCCAGCAGCTTAGTACCAAAAGAGACCCAGTACTTC. Complete variable domain (other parts from reference TRBV7-2 and TRBJ2-5): GAGVSQSPSNKVTEKGKDVELRCDPISGHTALYWYRQSLGQGLEFLIYFQGNSAPDKSGLPSDRFSAERTGGSVSTLTIQRTQQEDSAVYLCASSLVPKETQYFGPGTRLLVL.

The chain employs TRBV4-3 and TRBJ2-3, with D possibly being TRBD2 (6 bases). The ends were cut back, 4 bases at V and 6 bases at J, with 11 bases in the middle. CDR3 length equals 13 residues. Germline-derived CDR1 and CDR2 are LGHNA and YSLEER. The CDR3 bases are TGCGCCAGCAGCCCCAGCGGGCAGGATACGCAGTATTTT. Translated, it gives CASSPSGQDTQYF.

This rearrangement joins TRBV7-9 to TRBJ2-1, with 10 positions matching TRBD1. In germline, CDR1 is SEHNR, CDR2 FQNEAQ (reference sequence). This CDR3 has 16 residues. The trim removed 5 bases at V and 0 bases at J, leaving 4 bases unmatched. The chain's CDR3 is CASSTGQGSSYNEQFF. DNA of the CDR3: TGTGCCAGCAGCACGGGACAGGGGAGCTCCTACAATGAGCAGTTCTTC.

The chain couples TRBV23-1 to TRBJ2-7; 11 positions agree with TRBD2. TRBV23-1 is placed among ORFs of uncertain function. V was clipped by 2 bases and J by 4 bases; unmatched bases: 7. This CDR3 is 16 amino acids long. The DNA for the CDR3 is TGCGCCAGCAGTCAAGTCCTAGCGGGAGGCCCATACGAGCAGTACTTC. This codes for CASSQVLAGGPYEQYF.

The rearrangement uses TRBV29-1 and TRBJ2-7, with TRBD2 matching over 12 bases. Germline trimming cut 6 bases from V and 3 bases from J; bases unmatched to any gene: 6. The germline V gene has CDR1 SQVTM and CDR2 ANQGSEA. This CDR3 is 14 amino acids long. In DNA, the CDR3 is TGCAGCGTCCCGTCGGGACTAGCGGGCTACGAGCAGTACTTC. Protein sequence: CSVPSGLAGYEQYF.

The CDR3 DNA follows: TGTGCCAGCTCACCATTGACACTAGCGGGCCTCAGAGTCCAGGTATCTGGGGCCAACGTCCTGACTTTC. Translated: CASSPLTLAGLRVQVSGANVLTF. The rearrangement uses TRBV18 and TRBJ2-6; 9 bases are shared with TRBD2. Germline V lookup: CDR1 KGHSH, CDR2 LQKENI. This CDR3 has 23 amino acids. The V gene end was trimmed by 2 bases and the J gene end by 1 base; junction bases not matched to a gene: 21.

The chain has TRBV29-1 and TRBJ2-1, with D possibly TRBD2 on 6 matching bases. The CDR3 totals 14 residues. V lost 6 bases and J lost 3, with 15 bases in between. Per germline, CDR1 SQVTM and CDR2 ANQGSEA. DNA of the CDR3: TGCAGCGTCCCAAGGGACTCTATCTACAATGAGCAGTTCTTC. Amino acids: CSVPRDSIYNEQFF.

Regarding this clonotype: The junction and the germline gene differ at one end; a read error may be behind it. V gene TRBV20-1 combines with J gene TRBJ2-1, with D possibly matching TRBD2 (5 bases). The CDR3 is 15 amino acids. Germline V lookup: CDR1 DFQATT, CDR2 SNEGSKA (reference sequence). CDR3 coding DNA: TGCTGTGCCACCACCGGAGGACTGGTATACAATGAGCAGTTCTTC. This gives the protein CCATTGGLVYNEQFF.

This clonotype showed up just a few times. The J gene is TRBJ2-4, the V gene TRBV2; D may correspond to TRBD1 or TRBD2 (6 bases each). The CDR3 extends over 15 amino acids. Looked up from germline, CDR1 is SNHLY and CDR2 is FYNNEI. V was pared by 10 bases and J by 2 bases, with 18 bases between. CDR3 in DNA: TGTGCCATAGGGAGGTCAGGGGCATCCAAAAACATTCAGTACTTC. Amino acid sequence: CAIGRSGASKNIQYF. The full variable domain, its missing parts supplied by reference TRBV2 and TRBJ2-4, is EPEVTQTPSHQVTQMGQEVILRCVPISNHLYFYWYRQILGQKVEFLVSFYNNEISEKSEIFDDQFSVERPDGSNFTLKIRSTKLEDSAMYFCAIGRSGASKNIQYFGAGTRLSVL.

This clonotype was seen many times. The V call is TRBV11-1, the J call TRBJ2-1, with D maybe TRBD1 (6 bases). V was clipped by 5 bases and J by 1 base, with 21 bases between them. CDR1 SGHAT and CDR2 FQDESV come from the germline V gene (reference sequence). The CDR3 spans 18 residues. For the CDR3, the DNA is TGTGCCAGCAGCCCCCGCATGGGGGCGACGTGGTCCTACAATGAGCAGTTCTTC. As protein: CASSPRMGATWSYNEQFF.

This clonotype was detected only a few times. This rearrangement joins TRBV7-9 to TRBJ2-3, with D unclear. V was clipped by 2 bases and J by 0 bases, with 6 bases between them. This CDR3 is 14 amino acids long. Germline V gene lookup returns CDR1 SEHNR and CDR2 FQNEAQ (reference sequence). The DNA of the CDR3 is TGTGCCAGCAGCTTACAAGCTAGCACAGATACGCAGTATTTT. Translated: CASSLQASTDTQYF.

The genes are TRBV30 and TRBJ2-7; the D is unclear. The CDR3 runs to 12 residues. Germline CDR1 and CDR2: GTSNPN and SVGIG (reference sequence). The V end was cut by 4 bases, the J end by 1 base, with 8 bases between. CDR3 sequence: CAWTTGSYEQYF. CDR3 bases: TGTGCCTGGACCACTGGATCCTACGAGCAGTACTTC.

This clonotype showed up many times. The V gene is TRBV29-1, the J gene TRBJ2-7, with D possibly matching TRBD2 (5 bases). Germline loops: CDR1 SQVTM, CDR2 ANQGSEA. The CDR3 has 12 amino acids. The V and J ends lost 4 bases and 2 bases respectively, with 9 bases between them. The CDR3 spells CSVVDGTYEQYF. The CDR3 DNA sequence: TGCAGCGTTGTCGACGGGACCTACGAGCAGTACTTC.

The sample holds a few counts of this clonotype. V and J are TRBV11-3 and TRBJ2-1; D call uncertain. The CDR3 spans 8 residues. V was shortened by 5 bases and J by 15 bases, with 5 bases between the two germline ends. The germline V gene has CDR1 SGHNT and CDR2 YENEEA. The CDR3 nucleotides read TGTGCCAGCAGCCCGCGGTTCTTC. This encodes CASSPRFF.

The chain employs TRBV27 and TRBJ2-5; D might be TRBD2 (6 bases). Trimming shortened V by 5 bases and J by 7 bases, and 11 bases separated the two germline ends. The length of the CDR3 is 12 residues. Germline assignment: CDR1 MNHEY and CDR2 SMNVEV (reference sequence). CDR3 region: CASSASEGTQYF. The CDR3 coding sequence is TGTGCCAGCAGTGCCTCGGAGGGGACCCAGTACTTC.

This clonotype was seen only a few times. The rearrangement links TRBV12-5 to TRBJ2-3; D unresolved. From germline, CDR1 is LGHNT and CDR2 FRNRAP. Trimming pared 6 bases from V and 2 bases from J, leaving 6 bases between. CDR3 size: 12 residues. The CDR3 here is CASGSTTDTQYF. The DNA for the CDR3 is TGTGCTAGTGGGTCGACCACAGATACGCAGTATTTT.

The chain uses TRBV27 and TRBJ2-4; D tentatively fits TRBD1 or TRBD2 (5 bases each). The germline gives CDR1 MNHEY, CDR2 SMNVEV (reference sequence). Trimming pared 4 bases from V and 8 bases from J, leaving 12 bases between. The CDR3 has 13 amino acids. CDR3 sequence: CASSSRGRDIQYF. Here the CDR3 DNA reads TGTGCCAGCAGTTCTCGGGGCCGGGACATTCAGTACTTC.

The V and J genes are TRBV2 and TRBJ2-7; unclear D gene. The germline gives CDR1 SNHLY, CDR2 FYNNEI. V lost 8 bases, J lost 6 bases, and 17 bases lay in between. This CDR3 has 13 residues. CDR3 in amino acids: CASERTRNGEQYF. CDR3 DNA sequence: TGTGCCAGCGAAAGGACCCGGAACGGCGAGCAGTACTTC.

This clonotype was seen a handful of times. The chain carries TRBV5-1 and TRBJ1-2; 8 positions match TRBD1. Looked up from germline, CDR1 is SGHRS and CDR2 is YFSETQ. There are 13 residues in the CDR3. Trimming took 4 bases from V and 8 from J; bases not matched to a gene: 7. The CDR3, as DNA: TGCGCCAGCAGCCCCCAAGGACAGGGAGGCTACACCTTC. This codes for CASSPQGQGGYTF.

The rearrangement links TRBV9 to TRBJ2-5; 7 bases are shared with TRBD1. The CDR3 has 14 amino acids. Trimming removed 4 bases from V and 6 bases from J; junction bases left unmatched: 9. Germline CDR1 reads SGDLS; CDR2 reads YYNGEE. The CDR3 protein is CASSSTTGVQTQYF. Here the CDR3 DNA reads TGTGCCAGCAGCTCGACTACAGGGGTACAGACCCAGTACTTC. Variable domain in full (rest from reference TRBV9 and TRBJ2-5): DSGVTQTPKHLITATGQRVTLRCSPRSGDLSVYWYQQSLDQGLQFLIQYYNGEERAKGNILERFSAQQFPDLHSELNLSSLELGDSALYFCASSSTTGVQTQYFGPGTRLLVL.

The genes are TRBV28 and TRBJ2-1; no clear D gene. V lost 6 bases and J lost 4, with 13 bases in between. In germline, CDR1 is MDHEN, CDR2 SYDVKM. The CDR3 runs 14 residues. The CDR3 DNA follows: TGTGCCAGCAGCCAACTAACCAAATACAATGAGCAGTTCTTC. This translates into CASSQLTKYNEQFF.

This clonotype was observed a few times. This chain links TRBV4-3 with TRBJ2-2, with a weak D call TRBD1 (6 bases). The V end lost 0 bases, the J end lost 6 bases, and 11 bases lay between the germline ends. The CDR3 covers 15 residues. Germline CDR1 is LGHNA and CDR2 is YSLEER. The CDR3 region is CASSQDHRVPGELFF. The CDR3, as DNA: TGCGCCAGCAGCCAAGATCACAGGGTTCCCGGGGAGCTGTTTTTT.